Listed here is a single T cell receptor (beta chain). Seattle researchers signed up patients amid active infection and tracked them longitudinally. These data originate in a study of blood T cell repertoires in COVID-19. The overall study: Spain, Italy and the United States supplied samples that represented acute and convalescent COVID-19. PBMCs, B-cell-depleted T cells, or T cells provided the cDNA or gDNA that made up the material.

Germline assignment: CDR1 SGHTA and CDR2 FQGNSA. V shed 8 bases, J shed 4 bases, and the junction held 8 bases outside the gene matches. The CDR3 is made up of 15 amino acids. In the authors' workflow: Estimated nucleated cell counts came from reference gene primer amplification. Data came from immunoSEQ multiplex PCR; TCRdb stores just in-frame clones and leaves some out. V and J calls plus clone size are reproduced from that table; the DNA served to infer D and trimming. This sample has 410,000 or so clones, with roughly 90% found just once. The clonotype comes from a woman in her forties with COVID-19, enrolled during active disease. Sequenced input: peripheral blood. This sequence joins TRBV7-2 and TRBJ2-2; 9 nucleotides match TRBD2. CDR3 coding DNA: TGTGCCAGCCGCGGGACTAGCCGAGGCACCGGGGAGCTGTTTTTT. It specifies CASRGTSRGTGELFF.